This is a list of T cell receptor beta chains from one sample in a study of blood T cell repertoires in COVID-19. The assay was immunoSEQ multiplex PCR, and TCRdb's table has in-frame clones only and misses some. The repertoire has about 180,000 clones, just under 80% of them found once; the top ten carry about 6.8%. Sequencing was carried out using peripheral blood. These receptors were collected from a man in his 70s with active or convalescent COVID-19. CDR3s include the opening cysteine and the closing phenylalanine or tryptophan. The D gene is left open where the match is weak. A clone size is listed for some rows: how often the clone was seen (once, few, many), or a class if it is expanded.

>TRBD2|NA|TRBJ2-3|TRBV5-1|18
CASSESGGVEKPTDTQYF
TGCGCCAGCAGCGAGAGCGGGGGGGTTGAAAAGCCGACAGATACGCAGTATTTT
>NA|NA|TRBJ1-3|TRBV11-3|15
CASSLVEDREDTIYF
TGTGCCAGCAGCTTAGTGGAGGACAGAGAAGACACCATATATTTT
>NA|NA|TRBJ2-1|TRBV6-2/TRBV6-3|14
CASSYLSTGGEQFF
TGTGCCAGCAGTTACTTGTCGACAGGAGGTGAGCAGTTCTTC
>NA|NA|TRBJ2-7|TRBV19|15
CASSMGGLQGYEQYF
TGTGCCAGTAGTATGGGGGGGCTGCAAGGCTACGAGCAGTACTTC
>NA|NA|TRBJ2-5|TRBV7-2|14
CASSFQQGVETQYF
TGTGCCAGCAGTTTTCAACAGGGCGTAGAGACCCAGTACTTC
>TRBD1|once|TRBJ1-1|TRBV4-1|17
CASSYLPGQGGRTEAFF
TGCGCCAGCAGCTACCTTCCGGGACAGGGGGGGAGGACTGAAGCTTTCTTT
>NA|few|TRBJ1-2|TRBV9|14
CASSSRPREDGYTF
TGTGCCAGCAGCTCCCGGCCCAGGGAGGATGGCTACACCTTC
>TRBD1|NA|TRBJ1-2|TRBV4-3|15
CASSRDRSGGYGYTF
TGCGCCAGCAGCCGAGATAGGTCAGGGGGCTATGGCTACACCTTC
>NA|once|TRBJ1-2|TRBV4-3|16
CASSQVGRIGEAGYTF
TGCGCCAGCAGCCAAGTGGGCAGAATCGGGGAAGCTGGCTACACCTTC
>TRBD2|NA|TRBJ2-3|TRBV6-2/TRBV6-3|16
CASSYGWGGSTDTQYF
TGTGCCAGCAGTTATGGGTGGGGCGGGAGTACAGATACGCAGTATTTT
>TRBD1|NA|TRBJ1-4|TRBV6-6|16
CASTATGGQTNEKLFF
TGTGCCAGCACGGCAACAGGGGGACAAACTAATGAAAAACTGTTTTTT
>NA|few|TRBJ1-6|TRBV9|15
CASSADPGPNSPLHF
TGTGCCAGCAGCGCTGACCCAGGGCCTAATTCACCCCTCCACTTT
>TRBD1|NA|TRBJ1-1|TRBV29-1|14
CSVEDPTGGTEAFF
TGCAGCGTTGAAGACCCGACAGGGGGCACTGAAGCTTTCTTT
>TRBD1|once|TRBJ1-1|TRBV4-3|15
CASSQFGDRGTEAFF
TGCGCCAGCAGCCAGTTCGGCGACAGGGGCACTGAAGCTTTCTTT
>TRBD2|NA|TRBJ2-3|TRBV19|14
CASSMGGGYDTQYF
TGTGCCAGTAGTATGGGGGGGGGATACGATACGCAGTATTTT
>TRBD1|NA|TRBJ2-7|TRBV6-1|15
CASSEFGDRGDEQYF
TGTGCCAGCAGTGAATTCGGGGACAGGGGTGACGAGCAGTACTTC
>TRBD2|NA|TRBJ2-1|TRBV4-1|17
CASSQPTSGRIYNEQFF
TGCGCCAGCAGCCAACCGACTAGCGGGAGAATTTACAATGAGCAGTTCTTC
>TRBD2|NA|TRBJ2-4|TRBV5-1|12
CASSSGKNIQYF
TGCGCCAGTTCTAGCGGAAAAAACATTCAGTACTTC
>NA|NA|TRBJ2-3|TRBV5-1|13
CASSTESTDTQYF
TGCGCCAGCAGCACTGAAAGCACAGATACGCAGTATTTT
>TRBD1|NA|TRBJ1-5|TRBV7-8|16
CASSLVGGAGNQPQHF
TGTGCCAGCAGCTTAGTAGGGGGCGCGGGCAATCAGCCCCAGCATTTT
>TRBD2|once|TRBJ2-3|TRBV9|16
CASSVVAGALLDTQYF
TGTGCCAGCAGCGTGGTAGCGGGGGCACTTTTGGATACGCAGTATTTT
>TRBD1|few|TRBJ2-4|TRBV27|13
CASRGQDSNIQYF
TGTGCCAGCAGAGGACAGGATTCCAACATTCAGTACTTC
>TRBD2|once|TRBJ2-3|TRBV5-1|15
CASTKAGVETDTQYF
TGCGCCAGCACCAAAGCGGGAGTCGAGACAGATACGCAGTATTTT
>NA|once|TRBJ2-7|TRBV2|13
CATKFGQPDEQYF
TGTGCCACGAAATTTGGACAGCCGGACGAGCAGTACTTC
>NA|NA|TRBJ2-7|TRBV27|17
CASSLSVTGRVTYEQYF
TGTGCCAGCAGTTTATCGGTCACAGGGCGTGTTACCTACGAGCAGTACTTC
>TRBD2|NA|TRBJ2-3|TRBV12-5|16
CASGLGLAGLTDTQYF
TGTGCTAGTGGTTTGGGTTTAGCGGGACTCACAGATACGCAGTATTTT
>NA|NA|TRBJ2-7|TRBV6-2/TRBV6-3|17
CASSYSSLTTSRLEQYF
TGTGCCAGCAGTTACTCGAGTCTTACAACTAGCAGGCTCGAGCAGTACTTC
>NA|NA|TRBJ1-2|TRBV21-1|14
CASSKESTAYGYTF
TGTGCCAGCAGCAAAGAATCGACAGCCTATGGCTACACCTTC
>NA|NA|TRBJ2-1|TRBV7-9|11
CASSPLSEQFF
TGTGCCAGCAGCCCCCTCAGTGAGCAGTTCTTC
>TRBD1|NA|TRBJ2-6|TRBV19|17
CASSQRGQASGANVLTF
TGTGCCAGTAGTCAGCGAGGACAGGCCTCTGGGGCCAACGTCCTGACTTTC
>TRBD1|NA|TRBJ1-2|TRBV6-1|15
CASSERGTGLSGYTF
TGTGCCAGCAGTGAGCGCGGGACAGGGTTGTCTGGCTACACCTTC
>TRBD1|once|TRBJ2-7|TRBV11-2|14
CASRGTGSTYEQYF
TGTGCCAGCAGAGGGACAGGTAGCACCTACGAGCAGTACTTC
>NA|NA|TRBJ1-1|TRBV19|17
CASSRTGYGGRNTEAFF
TGTGCCAGTAGTAGAACGGGGTACGGGGGGCGGAACACTGAAGCTTTCTTT
>TRBD1|NA|TRBJ2-7|TRBV7-9|15
CASSLVGTGGYEQYF
TGTGCCAGCAGCTTAGTGGGGACAGGGGGCTACGAGCAGTACTTC
>NA|NA|TRBJ2-7|TRBV5-1|14
CASSLGQAAAEQYF
TGCGCCAGCAGCTTGGGGCAGGCTGCCGCCGAGCAGTACTTC
>NA|NA|TRBJ2-1|TRBV10-3|16
CAISEFSGYTYNEQFF
TGTGCCATCAGTGAGTTCAGCGGGTACACCTACAATGAGCAGTTCTTC
>NA|few|TRBJ2-7|TRBV7-2|15
CASSRPVGGSYEQYF
TGTGCCAGCAGCCGCCCGGTCGGGGGCTCCTACGAGCAGTACTTC
>TRBD2|NA|TRBJ2-1|TRBV29-1|15
CSVDGGEASYNEQFF
TGCAGCGTTGATGGGGGGGAGGCCAGCTACAATGAGCAGTTCTTC
>NA|NA|TRBJ1-5|TRBV2|13
CASSTEANQPQHF
TGTGCCAGCAGTACCGAAGCAAATCAGCCCCAGCATTTT
>NA|few|TRBJ1-2|TRBV20-1|11
CSAGRGRGYTF
TGCAGTGCTGGCCGCGGAAGGGGCTACACCTTC
>NA|NA|TRBJ2-3|TRBV29-1|10
CTISTNTQYF
TGCACCATATCTACGAATACGCAGTATTTT
>TRBD1|NA|TRBJ1-3|TRBV5-1|16
CASSAQGGADGNTIYF
TGCGCCAGCAGCGCACAGGGGGGAGCGGATGGAAACACCATATATTTT
>NA|NA|TRBJ2-7|TRBV5-8|14
CASSLDTGTYEQYF
TGTGCCAGCAGCTTGGATACAGGAACCTACGAGCAGTACTTC
>NA|once|TRBJ2-5|TRBV24-1|15
CATSDPGQGQETQYF
TGTGCCACCAGTGATCCCGGTCAGGGGCAGGAGACCCAGTACTTC
>NA|NA|TRBJ1-4|TRBV7-9|14
CASSFGRVNEKLFF
TGTGCCAGCAGCTTCGGCAGGGTTAATGAAAAACTGTTTTTT
>TRBD1|NA|TRBJ2-3|TRBV7-9|14
CASSTDRAGSTQYF
TGTGCCAGCAGCACGGACAGGGCCGGGAGTACGCAGTATTTT
>NA|once|TRBJ1-6|TRBV29-1|13
CSVARDMNSPLHF
TGCAGCGTTGCCAGGGATATGAATTCACCCCTCCACTTT
>TRBD1|NA|TRBJ2-7|TRBV10-3|11
CAMGQSYEQYF
TGTGCCATGGGACAGTCCTACGAGCAGTACTTC